The 25 T cell receptor beta chains below were found in one sample sequenced in a study of blood T cell repertoires in COVID-19. Clones were read by immunoSEQ multiplex PCR, and TCRdb kept only the in-frame ones, dropping some. The data hold about 76,000 clones, with 80% to 90% observed a single time. Specimen: peripheral blood. All receptors come from a human donor in a cohort sampled during active COVID-19.

The sample holds one count of this clone. The rearrangement links TRBV7-3 to TRBJ1-4; TRBD1 matches 12 bases. The CDR3 runs 14 residues. V was clipped by 5 bases and J by 14 bases; unmatched bases: 9. The V gene's germline CDR1 is SGHTA and CDR2 FQGTGA. CDR3 protein: CASSLGPGQGALFF. CDR3 bases: TGTGCCAGCAGCCTAGGACCGGGACAGGGGGCCCTGTTTTTT.

The chain has TRBV30 and TRBJ1-4, with D possibly being TRBD1 (6 bases). V was trimmed by 0 bases and J by 3 bases, leaving 11 bases between them. The V gene's germline CDR1 is GTSNPN and CDR2 SVGIG (reference sequence). The CDR3 extends over 15 amino acids. CDR3 loop: CAWSVATGPNEKLFF. The CDR3, as DNA: TGTGCCTGGAGTGTGGCGACAGGACCTAATGAAAAACTGTTTTTT.

The chain couples TRBV6-5 to TRBJ1-2; 7 positions agree with TRBD1. The germline gives CDR1 MNHEY, CDR2 SVGAGI. The length of the CDR3 is 12 residues. Unmatched junction bases numbered 2, after V lost 8 bases and J lost 2 bases. The CDR3 DNA reads as TGTGCCAGCGTACAGGGGAACTATGGCTACACCTTC. Protein product: CASVQGNYGYTF.

The chain recombines TRBV30 with TRBJ2-7; 13 positions match TRBD2. The CDR3 is 17 residues long. The germline gives CDR1 GTSNPN, CDR2 SVGIG (reference sequence). J lost 5 bases, V lost 1 base, and 11 bases had no gene match. CDR3 nucleotide sequence: TGTGCCTGGAGTGGGACTAGCGGGAGAGATTACGGTAACGAGCAGTACTTC. Its protein product is CAWSGTSGRDYGNEQYF. Supplemented by reference TRBV30 and TRBJ2-7, the full variable domain reads SQTIHQWPATLVQPVGSPLSLECTVEGTSNPNLYWYRQAAGRGLQLLFYSVGIGQISSEVPQNLSASRPQDRQFILSSKKLLLSDSGFYLCAWSGTSGRDYGNEQYFGPGTRLTVT.

This clone was seen a single time. This sequence joins TRBV2 and TRBJ1-4; 7 bases match TRBD1. Germline CDR1 is SNHLY and CDR2 is FYNNEI. Trimming at V came to 8 bases and at J to 13 bases, leaving 16 bases not matched to a gene. This CDR3 has 14 residues. CDR3 sequence reads: CASDTPGGSRGLFF. CDR3 DNA sequence: TGTGCCAGCGACACGCCAGGGGGTTCTCGGGGACTGTTTTTT.

The chain is built from TRBV14 and TRBJ1-2; possibly TRBD1 for D (6 bases). V lost 0 bases to trimming and J lost 4 bases, with 18 bases between them. The CDR3 loop spans 17 amino acids. Germline assignment: CDR1 SGHDN and CDR2 FVKESK. This CDR3 reads CASSQDGGAGATYGYTF. CDR3 sequence (DNA): TGTGCCAGCAGCCAAGATGGTGGGGCAGGGGCTACCTATGGCTACACCTTC.

This rearrangement joins TRBV11-3 to TRBJ2-2, with 7 bases lining up with TRBD2. CDR3 length: 16 amino acids. The V segment lost 2 bases and the J segment 1 base; nucleotides outside the gene matches: 4. Per the germline V gene, CDR1 is SGHNT and CDR2 is YENEEA. CDR3 nucleotide sequence: TGTGCCAGCAGCTTAATGGCTAGCGGGAACACCGGGGAGCTGTTTTTT. Its translation: CASSLMASGNTGELFF.

The sample holds one count of this clone. The J gene is TRBJ2-5, the V gene TRBV5-4; a weak D match, TRBD2 (7 bases). The CDR3 is 15 residues long. Germline V lookup: CDR1 SGHNT, CDR2 YYREEE (reference sequence). The V gene lost 2 bases and the J gene lost 3 bases, with 14 bases spanning the gap. The CDR3 sequence: CASSFFGGGEETQYF. The CDR3 DNA reads TGTGCCAGCAGCTTCTTCGGAGGGGGGGAAGAGACCCAGTACTTC.

This clone has only a few counts. The V and J genes are TRBV19 and TRBJ1-4; no clear D gene. CDR1 LNHDA and CDR2 SQIVND come from the germline V gene (reference sequence). The CDR3 consists of 12 residues. Trimming took off 7 bases at V and 7 bases at J, with 10 bases between the two ends. The CDR3 here is CASKREGEKLFF. DNA for the CDR3: TGTGCCAGTAAGCGAGAGGGTGAAAAACTGTTTTTT.

The chain uses TRBV29-1 and TRBJ2-7; TRBD2 matches 8 bases. Germline CDR1 is SQVTM and CDR2 is ANQGSEA. This CDR3 comprises 14 residues. The trim removed 4 bases at V and 0 bases at J, leaving 5 bases unmatched. The CDR3 nucleotides are TGCAGCGTTGGCACTAGCGGCTACTCCTACGAGCAGTACTTC. Amino acid sequence: CSVGTSGYSYEQYF.

The CDR3 protein is CASSGRTSGGARYEQFF. The CDR3 DNA is TGTGCCAGTAGTGGAAGGACTAGCGGGGGGGCTAGGTATGAGCAGTTCTTC. The chain uses TRBV19 and TRBJ2-1; 15 nucleotides agree with TRBD2. The CDR3 covers 17 residues. V was clipped by 5 bases and J by 8 bases; unmatched bases: 10. Germline V lookup: CDR1 LNHDA, CDR2 SQIVND (reference sequence).

This chain links TRBV5-1 with TRBJ2-7; D remains ambiguous. The CDR3 totals 14 residues. CDR1 SGHRS and CDR2 YFSETQ come from the germline V gene. V was cut by 1 base and J by 4 bases, with 12 bases left in between. CDR3 amino acids: CASSLSGSQYEQYF. Here the CDR3 DNA reads TGCGCCAGCAGCTTGTCCGGGTCTCAATACGAGCAGTACTTC.

J is TRBJ2-1 and V is TRBV24-1, with 13 nucleotides matching TRBD2. This CDR3 spans 16 amino acids. V shed 1 base, J shed 7 bases, and the junction held 3 bases outside the gene matches. Germline V CDR1 and CDR2: KGHDR, SFDVKD. In DNA form, the CDR3 reads TGTGCCACCAGTGATTTCGGACTAGCGGGGGTGAATGAGCAGTTCTTC. It translates to CATSDFGLAGVNEQFF.

This clone is a singleton in its sample. The V and J genes are TRBV4-1 and TRBJ2-3; D possibly corresponds to TRBD1 (6 bases). Per the germline V gene, CDR1 is MGHRA and CDR2 is YSYEKL. Trimming cost V 4 bases and J 0 bases, with 14 bases left between them. The CDR3 length is 16 residues. The CDR3 DNA reads as TGCGCCAGCAGCCTAGAAAGACAGGCTAGCACAGATACGCAGTATTTT. Its protein product is CASSLERQASTDTQYF.

The chain carries TRBV11-2 and TRBJ1-2; no definite D call. The CDR3 is made up of 14 amino acids. Germline loops: CDR1 SGHAT, CDR2 FQNNGV. Trimming left V 4 bases short and J 4 bases short, with 13 bases between. CDR3 nucleotide sequence: TGTGCCAGCAGCTCCACTCGATCCCCCTATGGCTACACCTTC. Its protein is CASSSTRSPYGYTF.

The gene calls are TRBV18 and TRBJ1-5, with 8 positions matching TRBD1. The CDR3 spans 14 residues. Looked up from germline, CDR1 is KGHSH and CDR2 is LQKENI. Losses at the gene ends were 3 bases for V and 7 bases for J; bases not matched to a gene: 5. In nucleotides, the CDR3 is TGTGCCAGCTCACCGCAGGGGGCAGAGCAGCCCCAGCATTTT. Translation: CASSPQGAEQPQHF.

A few counts support this clone. The rearrangement uses TRBV28 and TRBJ2-2; D gene ambiguous. This CDR3 has 13 amino acids. V was trimmed by 6 bases and J by 9 bases, leaving 14 bases between them. Germline assignment: CDR1 MDHEN and CDR2 SYDVKM. The chain's CDR3 is CASRSTLGRELFF. CDR3 DNA sequence: TGTGCCAGCAGGTCAACCCTAGGAAGGGAGCTGTTTTTT. Filled out from reference TRBV28 and TRBJ2-2, the complete variable domain reads DVKVTQSSRYLVKRTGEKVFLECVQDMDHENMFWYRQDPGLGLRLIYFSYDVKMKEKGDIPEGYSVSREKKERFSLILESASTNQTSMYLCASRSTLGRELFFGEGSRLTVL.

This chain links TRBV24-1 with TRBJ1-1; D is possibly TRBD1 (6 bases). CDR3 length: 13 residues. CDR1 and CDR2 from the germline V gene are KGHDR and SFDVKD. The V gene lost 9 bases and the J gene lost 3 bases, with 13 bases spanning the gap. The CDR3 is CATRRGRDTEAFF. The DNA of the CDR3 is TGTGCCACCCGGCGGGGGCGCGACACTGAAGCTTTCTTT.

The table lists this clone with a few counts. The V gene is TRBV14, the J gene TRBJ2-1, with D possibly being TRBD1 (5 bases). The CDR3 consists of 18 residues. The germline gives CDR1 SGHDN, CDR2 FVKESK. The V gene lost 0 bases and the J gene lost 3 bases, with 18 bases spanning the gap. CDR3 region: CASSQDKWTRGYYNEQFF. CDR3 bases: TGTGCCAGCAGCCAAGATAAATGGACACGCGGATACTACAATGAGCAGTTCTTC. The variable domain in full, completed from reference TRBV14 and TRBJ2-1, reads EAGVTQFPSHSVIEKGQTVTLRCDPISGHDNLYWYRRVMGKEIKFLLHFVKESKQDESGMPNNRFLAERTGGTYSTLKVQPAELEDSGVYFCASSQDKWTRGYYNEQFFGPGTRLTVL.

This clone was seen a handful of times. V is TRBV2 and J is TRBJ1-6; 11 bases agree with TRBD1. With V trimmed by 4 bases and J by 9 bases, 2 bases remained unmatched. The CDR3 loop spans 14 amino acids. In germline, CDR1 is SNHLY, CDR2 FYNNEI. CDR3 coding DNA: TGTGCCAGCAGTGCCGGGACAGGGGGTTCACCCCTCCACTTT. Amino acid sequence: CASSAGTGGSPLHF.

The chain combines TRBV28 with TRBJ2-6; D not resolved. The CDR3 is 14 amino acids. Germline V CDR1 and CDR2: MDHEN, SYDVKM. V was shortened by 4 bases and J by 3 bases, with 7 bases between the two germline ends. The CDR3 DNA follows: TGTGCCAGCAGTTCCCCCCTTGGGGCCAACGTCCTGACTTTC. It yields the protein CASSSPLGANVLTF. The entire variable domain, with the rest obtained from reference TRBV28 and TRBJ2-6, is as follows: DVKVTQSSRYLVKRTGEKVFLECVQDMDHENMFWYRQDPGLGLRLIYFSYDVKMKEKGDIPEGYSVSREKKERFSLILESASTNQTSMYLCASSSPLGANVLTFGAGSRLTVL.

The chain joins TRBV5-6 to TRBJ1-4, with TRBD1 matching over 8 bases. Germline CDR1 and CDR2: SGHDT and YYEEEE. There are 14 residues in the CDR3. V dropped 5 bases and J dropped 8; count of bases not matched to a gene: 8. As DNA, the CDR3 is TGTGCCAGCAGTCTCGGACAGGGAAAAGAAAAACTGTTTTTT. Protein product: CASSLGQGKEKLFF.

This chain joins TRBV10-3 and TRBJ2-7, with 7 bases matching TRBD1. The CDR3 contains 14 residues. The germline CDR1 and CDR2 sequences are ENHRY and SYGVKD. V lost 5 bases and J lost 2; bases outside the gene matches: 6. This CDR3 reads CAISLATGAYEQYF. In DNA, the CDR3 is TGTGCCATCAGTCTGGCAACAGGGGCCTACGAGCAGTACTTC.

The gene calls are TRBV15 and TRBJ1-5; D is uncertain. CDR1 is LNHNV, CDR2 YYDKDF, per germline (reference sequence). This CDR3 is built from 12 residues. Trimming cost V 3 bases and J 6 bases, with 6 bases left between them. This chain's CDR3 is CATSRPGQPQHF. The CDR3 DNA reads as TGTGCCACCAGCAGGCCAGGTCAGCCCCAGCATTTT. The variable domain in full, with the rest retrieved from reference TRBV15 and TRBJ1-5, is DAMVIQNPRYQVTQFGKPVTLSCSQTLNHNVMYWYQQKSSQAPKLLFHYYDKDFNNEADTPDNFQSRRPNTSFCFLDIRSPGLGDTAMYLCATSRPGQPQHFGDGTRLSIL.

The gene calls are TRBV10-3 and TRBJ2-5; D unresolved. The CDR3 runs to 13 residues. Trimming cost V 5 bases and J 5 bases, with 12 bases left between them. From germline, CDR1 is ENHRY and CDR2 SYGVKD. CDR3 bases: TGTGCCATCAGTCCCGCGACAAGCGAGACCCAGTACTTC. Translated: CAISPATSETQYF.